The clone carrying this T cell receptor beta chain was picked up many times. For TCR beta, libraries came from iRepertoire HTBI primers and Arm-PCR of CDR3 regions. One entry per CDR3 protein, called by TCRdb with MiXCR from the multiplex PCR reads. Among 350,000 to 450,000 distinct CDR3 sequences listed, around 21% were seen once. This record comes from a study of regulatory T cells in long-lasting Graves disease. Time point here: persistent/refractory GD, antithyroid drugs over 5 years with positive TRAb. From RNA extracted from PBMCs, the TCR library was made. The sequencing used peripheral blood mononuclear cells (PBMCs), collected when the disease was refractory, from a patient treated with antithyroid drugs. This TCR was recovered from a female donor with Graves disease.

The CDR3 region is CASSQTRPGTHHEAFF. The CDR3, as DNA: TGTGCCAGCAGTCAGACCCGTCCAGGGACACACCATGAAGCTTTCTTT. This sequence joins TRBV28 and TRBJ1-1, with D perhaps matching TRBD1 (6 bases). V lost 5 bases, J lost 7 bases, and 23 bases lay in between. Per germline, CDR1 MDHEN and CDR2 SYDVKM. The CDR3 contains 16 residues.